This T cell receptor beta chain was retrieved from a study of blood T cell repertoires in COVID-19. For the study at large: Sites across the United States, Italy and Spain contributed samples from acute and convalescent COVID-19.

Trimming removed 1 base at V and 0 bases at J, with 7 bases between. Germline V gene lookup returns CDR1 SGHRS and CDR2 YFSETQ. The CDR3 sequence is 15 residues long. In the source study's methods: For nucleated cells, counts were estimated from reference gene primer amplification. The protocol was immunoSEQ multiplex PCR, while the TCRdb copy is restricted to in-frame clones and leaves out a portion. D and trimming come from the DNA, and the V and J calls and clone size come from that table. Of 100,000 to 120,000 clones detected, roughly 85% appear once; the ten largest clones hold 16%. The specimen sequenced was peripheral blood. The receptor was isolated from a woman aged 80 or over with active or convalescent COVID-19. This chain uses TRBV5-1 with TRBJ2-2; D remains unclear. Here the CDR3 DNA reads TGCGCCAGCAGCTTGAGCGCCGCGAACACCGGGGAGCTGTTTTTT. Protein sequence: CASSLSAANTGELFF.